This TCR beta chain was documented in a study of T-cell reconstitution after alpha-beta-depleted transplantation in children (dated by TCRdb to the mid-2010s). Study-wide context: T-cell immune reconstitution after TCRalphabeta/CD19-depleted allogeneic hematopoietic cell transplantation in children was quantitatively tracked in the study by means of TCR repertoire profiling. Study-wide conclusions, independent of this receptor: Over the following months the frequencies of hyperexpanded clones went down, and after one year T-cell counts and TCRbeta diversity were mostly credited to newly produced T cells. About two months after transplant, the apparently early recovery of alphabetaT-cell counts reportedly depended on just several hundred clones that had expanded rapidly and came from non-depleted graft cells. The high TCRbeta diversity at day 60 in some patients was ascribed to recipient T cells and intrathymic progenitors that had survived conditioning.

The CDR3 goes from the cysteine to the phenylalanine over 12 residues. Just CDR3 DNA is preserved here, 36 bases in frame from base 1. CDR1 SNHLY and CDR2 FYNNEI were looked up in the germline V gene. Concerning this clonotype: The target of this receptor is not known. No base qualities exist here, and no much larger clone lies one base off it.

Taken with the paper, the label for treatment or condition translates to: allogeneic hematopoietic cell transplantation with graft depleted of TCRalphabeta T cells and CD19 B cells. The transplant recipients were children given TCRalphabeta/CD19-depleted allogeneic hematopoietic cell grafts. Library creation used PCR. Sequencing used an Illumina HiSeq 2500. TCR libraries were prepared with molecular barcoding, using unique molecular identifiers to normalize TCRbeta repertoire quantification. TCRdb ran its own pipeline on the public reads, namely fastp trimming at Q25 and MiXCR clone calling, and kept in-frame beta chains. Each CDR3 protein appears once, grouped with its most common genes and DNA. In all, the sample holds fewer than 150,000 distinct CDR3 sequences, and more than 20% of those were seen once. Of the sample, 10% is held by the ten largest clones.

The source is a male patient aged 2-15 years who had a stem cell transplant for chronic granulomatous disease, so the T cells may come from the graft donor. The chain uses TRBV2 and TRBJ1-1, and TRBD1 matches 9 of the central bases. The material sequenced was PBMCs, mostly from graft donor cells, taken 180 days after TCRalphabeta/CD19-depleted stem cell transplant. The CDR3 loop reads CVLQGADTEAFF. The DNA sequence is given as TGTGTCCTACAGGGGGCTGACACTGAAGCTTTCTTT. Here the CDR3 is joined to the reference TRBV2 and TRBJ1-1 genes, and the full variable domain is: EPEVTQTPSHQVTQMGQEVILRCVPISNHLYFYWYRQILGQKVEFLVSFYNNEISEKSEIFDDQFSVERPDGSNFTLKIRSTKLEDSAMYFCVLQGADTEAFFGQGTRLTVV.